Below are 26 T cell receptor beta chains sequenced from a single sample in a study of long-term antiretroviral therapy in people with HIV. Researchers ran immunoSEQ v3.0 at survey level. Repertoires were generated with immunoSEQ multiplex PCR, while TCRdb's copy carries only in-frame clones and drops some. This sample has 25,000 to 30,000 clones, with about 85% found just once. This specimen consisted of unsorted PBMCs, obtained 3 years after starting antiretroviral therapy. These TCRs come from a man in his forties with HIV.

This clone was picked up a small number of times. The gene calls are TRBV7-6 and TRBJ2-7, with D maybe TRBD1 (5 bases). The CDR3 extends over 14 amino acids. Germline-derived CDR1 and CDR2 are SGHVS and FNYEAQ. Trimming took 2 bases from V and 5 from J, leaving 13 bases between them. CDR3 loop: CASSLTGRSDEQYF. CDR3 bases: TGTGCCAGCAGCTTAACAGGCAGAAGTGACGAGCAGTACTTC.

The rearrangement joins TRBV5-1 to TRBJ1-4; D is ambiguous. CDR1 SGHRS and CDR2 YFSETQ come from the germline V gene. This CDR3 is built from 14 residues. With 4 bases removed from V and 5 bases from J, the gap between germline ends came to 12 bases. CDR3 protein: CASSASRANEKLFF. As DNA, the CDR3 is TGCGCCAGCAGCGCGAGCCGGGCGAATGAAAAACTGTTTTTT.

The chain carries TRBV11-2 and TRBJ2-7; the D gene is possibly TRBD1 (5 bases). Trimming took off 5 bases at V and 2 bases at J, with 19 bases between the two ends. The CDR3 extends over 16 amino acids. Per the germline V gene, CDR1 is SGHAT and CDR2 is FQNNGV. This CDR3 is CASSLRWQGGTYEQYF. The CDR3 DNA is TGTGCCAGCAGCCTCAGATGGCAGGGTGGGACCTACGAGCAGTACTTC.

The J gene is TRBJ2-2, the V gene TRBV10-1; no definite D call. Trimming pared 5 bases from V and 0 bases from J, leaving 7 bases between. This CDR3 has 14 residues. CDR1 and CDR2 from the germline V gene are WNHNN and SYGVQD (reference sequence). CDR3 loop: CASSNTANTGELFF. In DNA, the CDR3 is TGCGCCAGCAGTAACACGGCGAACACCGGGGAGCTGTTTTTT.

This chain links TRBV13 with TRBJ2-1; D call uncertain. Per the germline V gene, CDR1 is PRHDT and CDR2 is FYEKMQ (reference sequence). This CDR3 has 13 amino acids. V was clipped by 6 bases and J by 4 bases, with 10 bases between them. The CDR3 loop reads CASRDSQYNEQFF. The CDR3 nucleotides are TGTGCCAGCAGGGATTCTCAATACAATGAGCAGTTCTTC.

This rearrangement joins TRBV5-1 to TRBJ2-7; 7 nucleotides line up with TRBD1. With 0 bases clipped from V and 5 bases from J, the junction kept 2 bases outside the gene matches. Germline-derived CDR1 and CDR2 are SGHRS and YFSETQ. This CDR3 region has 13 residues. CDR3 region: CASSLAQGDEQYF. CDR3 nucleotides: TGCGCCAGCAGCTTGGCGCAGGGGGACGAGCAGTACTTC. Variable domain in full (rest from reference TRBV5-1 and TRBJ2-7): KAGVTQTPRYLIKTRGQQVTLSCSPISGHRSVSWYQQTPGQGLQFLFEYFSETQRNKGNFPGRFSGRQFSNSRSEMNVSTLELGDSALYLCASSLAQGDEQYFGPGTRLTVT.

This clone was detected only once. V gene TRBV9 combines with J gene TRBJ1-1; 10 bases are a match to TRBD1. The ends lost 3 bases at V and 0 bases at J; junction bases unmatched: 8. CDR3 length: 17 amino acids. Germline CDR1 is SGDLS and CDR2 is YYNGEE. The CDR3 is CASSAGQGGFMNTEAFF. CDR3 coding DNA: TGTGCCAGCAGCGCCGGACAGGGGGGTTTCATGAACACTGAAGCTTTCTTT.

Worth noting for this clone: Germline is not matched at one junction end, which may reflect a read error. V and J are TRBV7-7 and TRBJ1-5; possibly TRBD1 for D (5 bases). Per germline, CDR1 SSHAT and CDR2 FNYEAQ (reference sequence). This CDR3 contains 13 residues. For the CDR3, the DNA is TGTGCTAGCAGCTTAGGGGTCAATCAGCCCCAGCATTTT. Translated, it gives CASSLGVNQPQHF. Filled out from reference TRBV7-7 and TRBJ1-5, the complete variable domain reads GAGVSQSPRYKVTKRGQDVTLRCDPISSHATLYWYQQALGQGPEFLTYFNYEAQPDKSGLPSDRFSAERPEGSISTLTIQRTEQRDSAMYRCASSLGVNQPQHFGDGTRLSIL.

The V call is TRBV7-3, the J call TRBJ2-2, with 7 bases fitting TRBD1. Trimming cost V 1 base and J 4 bases; bases outside gene matches: 6. Germline values: CDR1 SGHTA, CDR2 FQGTGA. This CDR3 contains 16 residues. DNA for the CDR3: TGTGCCAGCAGCTTAAGAGGGGGCGCGGGCACCGGGGAGCTGTTTTTT. This sequence encodes CASSLRGGAGTGELFF.

This clone was detected only a few times. The chain is built from TRBV2 and TRBJ2-7; D is perhaps TRBD1 or TRBD2 (6 bases each). V dropped 1 base and J dropped 6 bases, with 19 bases sitting between them. Germline V gene sequence: CDR1 SNHLY, CDR2 FYNNEI. The CDR3 length is 16 residues. The CDR3 region has the DNA TGTGCCAGCAGTGAAGTGGCCGGGGGCGGATTCGGCGAGCAGTACTTC. Amino acids: CASSEVAGGGFGEQYF.

The chain has TRBV5-1 and TRBJ1-4; D is ambiguous. CDR1 SGHRS and CDR2 YFSETQ come from the germline V gene. The CDR3 sequence is 14 residues long. The V and J ends lost 6 bases and 7 bases respectively, with 16 bases between them. This CDR3 is CASKGGSHLEKLFF. The CDR3 DNA sequence: TGCGCCAGCAAGGGCGGGAGCCACCTTGAAAAACTGTTTTTT.

The gene calls are TRBV30 and TRBJ1-2; TRBD1 might be the D (5 bases). CDR3 length: 14 amino acids. Germline values: CDR1 GTSNPN, CDR2 SVGIG (reference sequence). Trimming took off 0 bases at V and 7 bases at J, with 15 bases between the two ends. CDR3 loop: CAWSVFRAKGGYTF. The CDR3 region has the DNA TGTGCCTGGAGTGTCTTCAGGGCCAAGGGTGGCTACACCTTC.

The genes are TRBV7-8 and TRBJ2-7, with 7 bases fitting TRBD1. In germline, CDR1 is SGHVS, CDR2 FQNEAQ. The CDR3 is made up of 14 amino acids. Trimming removed 5 bases from V and 3 bases from J; junction bases left unmatched: 7. CDR3 in DNA: TGTGCCAGCAGCAGTGGGACAGCATACTACGAGCAGTACTTC. It encodes CASSSGTAYYEQYF.

The V call is TRBV7-3, the J call TRBJ2-2, with D perhaps TRBD2 (6 bases). V lost 4 bases, J lost 9 bases, and 12 bases lay in between. The germline V gene encodes CDR1 SGHTA and CDR2 FQGTGA. The CDR3 extends over 13 amino acids. The CDR3 is CASSSDYTRELFF. In nucleotides, the CDR3 is TGTGCCAGCAGCTCGGACTATACCCGGGAGCTGTTTTTT.

V gene TRBV4-1 combines with J gene TRBJ2-7; TRBD2 is a possible D gene (6 bases). Germline V gene sequence: CDR1 MGHRA, CDR2 YSYEKL. V was trimmed by 1 base and J by 0 bases, leaving 10 bases between them. The length of the CDR3 is 15 residues. The CDR3 region is CASSQGWGDSYEQYF. CDR3 bases: TGCGCCAGCAGCCAAGGGTGGGGGGACTCCTACGAGCAGTACTTC.

The genes are TRBV29-1 and TRBJ2-1, with D hard to call. This CDR3 region has 11 residues. V shed 4 bases and J shed 6 bases, with 7 bases lying between them. CDR1 is SQVTM and CDR2 is ANQGSEA in the germline V gene. The CDR3 DNA sequence: TGCAGCGTTGGGCCCTTCAATGAGCAGTTCTTC. It encodes CSVGPFNEQFF.

V gene TRBV2 combines with J gene TRBJ1-2; TRBD1 matches at 9 bases. CDR1 SNHLY and CDR2 FYNNEI come from the germline V gene. Unmatched junction bases numbered 9, after V lost 2 bases and J lost 8 bases. The CDR3 totals 15 residues. CDR3 protein: CASSESRTGASGYTF. The CDR3 bases are TGTGCCAGCAGTGAATCCCGGACAGGGGCGAGCGGCTACACCTTC.

J is TRBJ1-5 and V is TRBV6-1; perhaps TRBD1 as D (5 bases). Germline CDR1 reads MNHNS; CDR2 reads SASEGT. Between the trimmed V and J ends, which lost 8 bases and 0 bases, there was a span of 8 bases. The CDR3 runs to 13 residues. CDR3 DNA: TGTGCCAGCGCGGACATTAGCAATCAGCCCCAGCATTTT. This codes for CASADISNQPQHF.

The chain employs TRBV6-1 and TRBJ1-4; 9 nucleotides match TRBD1. The CDR3 has 16 residues. The V and J ends lost 2 bases and 7 bases, in that order; junction bases with no gene match: 8. Germline V CDR1 and CDR2: MNHNS, SASEGT. CDR3 region: CASSERPGQGFEKLFF. CDR3 bases: TGTGCCAGCAGTGAAAGGCCGGGACAGGGTTTTGAAAAACTGTTTTTT.

The rearrangement links TRBV2 to TRBJ1-2; no clear D. Trimming shortened V by 3 bases and J by 0 bases, and 8 bases separated the two germline ends. The germline V gene has CDR1 SNHLY and CDR2 FYNNEI. This CDR3 is built from 14 residues. This CDR3 reads CASSDGSANYGYTF. CDR3 coding DNA: TGTGCCAGCAGTGACGGCAGCGCTAACTATGGCTACACCTTC.

This clone has just a few counts. The J gene is TRBJ1-2, the V gene TRBV11-2; 9 bases are shared with TRBD1. The J segment lost 5 bases and the V segment lost 4 bases, leaving 8 bases of the junction unmatched. CDR1 is SGHAT and CDR2 is FQNNGV in the germline V gene. This CDR3 is 15 amino acids long. CDR3 nucleotides: TGTGCCAGCAGCTCCACCGGGACAGGGTGGTATGGCTACACCTTC. Residues: CASSSTGTGWYGYTF.

This clone was counted a single time. The rearrangement links TRBV19 to TRBJ2-3; 10 bases are a match to TRBD2. The ends lost 5 bases at V and 0 bases at J; junction bases unmatched: 5. Germline CDR1 LNHDA, CDR2 SQIVND (reference sequence). The CDR3 has 16 amino acids. The CDR3 DNA sequence: TGTGCCAGTAGTCGGGTAGCGGGGGGAAGCACAGATACGCAGTATTTT. Residues: CASSRVAGGSTDTQYF.

This rearrangement joins TRBV6-1 to TRBJ1-6, with no clear D. Germline V gives CDR1 MNHNS, CDR2 SASEGT. There are 13 residues in the CDR3. Trimming shortened V by 6 bases and J by 8 bases, and 11 bases separated the two germline ends. The CDR3 region has the DNA TGTGCCAGCAGCCCGGACGGATATTCACCCCTCCACTTT. This gives the protein CASSPDGYSPLHF.

The chain couples TRBV7-9 to TRBJ2-1, with 7 bases matching TRBD2. There are 15 residues in the CDR3. The germline V gene has CDR1 SEHNR and CDR2 FQNEAQ (reference sequence). Unmatched junction bases numbered 15, after V lost 7 bases and J lost 9 bases. Here the CDR3 DNA reads TGTGCCAGCATTTCCCCGACTAGCCCACTGGGTGAGCAGTTCTTC. Protein sequence: CASISPTSPLGEQFF.

This chain connects TRBV19 to TRBJ2-7; D may be TRBD1 (6 bases). Between the trimmed V and J ends, which lost 6 bases and 0 bases, there was a span of 12 bases. Germline assignment: CDR1 LNHDA and CDR2 SQIVND (reference sequence). The CDR3 runs 14 residues. DNA for the CDR3: TGTGCCAGTAGCCCGGGACACCTCTCCTACGAGCAGTACTTC. Translating it yields CASSPGHLSYEQYF.

About this clone: Germline and junction disagree at one end, which may indicate a read error. This rearrangement joins TRBV7-7 to TRBJ2-5; D is ambiguous. Per the germline V gene, CDR1 is SSHAT and CDR2 is FNYEAQ (reference sequence). The CDR3 extends over 12 amino acids. The CDR3 DNA sequence: TGTGCTAGCAGCCCTGACGAGGAGACCCAGTACTTC. Its translation is CASSPDEETQYF. Full variable domain (remainder filled in from reference TRBV7-7 and TRBJ2-5): GAGVSQSPRYKVTKRGQDVTLRCDPISSHATLYWYQQALGQGPEFLTYFNYEAQPDKSGLPSDRFSAERPEGSISTLTIQRTEQRDSAMYRCASSPDEETQYFGPGTRLLVL.